The 14 T cell receptor beta chains below all came from one sample that was sequenced in a study of spatial heterogeneity in lung cancer. TCRdb reprocessed the 5' RACE reads with MiXCR, giving one entry per CDR3 protein. The sample has about 2,900 distinct CDR3 sequences, 17% seen once; the top ten hold 23%. As for time point: sample taken at primary tumor resection. Here the sequenced sample was normal lung tissue next to the tumor, taken at surgery. These receptors all come from a female donor with early-stage non-small cell lung cancer.

This clonotype was seen repeatedly, ten times or more. This chain joins TRBV12-3 or TRBV12-4 and TRBJ2-5, with D possibly called TRBD1 or TRBD2 (5 bases each). Trimming pared 3 bases from V and 5 bases from J, leaving 13 bases between. This CDR3 spans 14 amino acids. CDR3 sequence: CASSLGPQLETQYF. The CDR3 nucleotides are TGTGCCAGCAGTTTGGGACCCCAGTTGGAGACCCAGTACTTC.

This clonotype is labeled as medium-sized. The V gene is TRBV25-1, the J gene TRBJ2-7; 9 bases align to TRBD1. Germline assignment: CDR1 MGHDK and CDR2 SYGVNS. V shed 6 bases and J 0 bases; nucleotides not matched to a gene: 6. This CDR3 is 15 amino acids long. The CDR3, as DNA: TGTGCCAGCAGGGGGGGACAGGGAAGCTCCTACGAGCAGTACTTC. Its protein product is CASRGGQGSSYEQYF.

This clonotype was detected a few times. The chain employs TRBV11-2 and TRBJ2-7; TRBD2 agrees at 9 bases. CDR1 SGHAT and CDR2 FQNNGV come from the germline V gene. The J segment lost 4 bases and the V segment lost 1 base, leaving 8 bases of the junction unmatched. The CDR3 loop spans 16 amino acids. CDR3 nucleotide sequence: TGTGCCAGCAGCTTAGTGAGCGGGAGGCCTCTATACGAGCAGTACTTC. Translated: CASSLVSGRPLYEQYF.

The V call is TRBV18, the J call TRBJ2-4, with D uncertain. CDR3 length equals 16 residues. Trimming removed 0 bases from V and 0 bases from J, with 9 bases in between. Germline V CDR1 and CDR2: KGHSH, LQKENI. CDR3 amino acids: CASSPPGLLAKNIQYF. The DNA for the CDR3 is TGTGCCAGCTCACCACCAGGGCTACTAGCCAAAAACATTCAGTACTTC.

By proportion, this clonotype is large (0.1 to 1%). This chain links TRBV4-2 with TRBJ2-1, with D perhaps TRBD2 (6 bases). Trimming left V 1 base short and J 9 bases short, with 10 bases between. The CDR3 covers 13 residues. Germline assignment: CDR1 LGHNA and CDR2 YNFKEQ. The CDR3 DNA reads TGTGCCAGCAGCCAAGGGGACTTCCTTGAGCAGTTCTTC. It specifies CASSQGDFLEQFF.

Within the sample, this clonotype is medium-sized (0.01 to 0.1%). The rearrangement joins TRBV6-2 or TRBV6-3 to TRBJ2-3; TRBD1 is a possible D gene (5 bases). The CDR3 runs to 16 residues. Per germline, CDR1 MNHEY and CDR2 SVGEGT. V was shortened by 6 bases and J by 4 bases, with 20 bases between the two germline ends. CDR3 in amino acids: CASSFLSAGQADTQYF. Written as DNA, the CDR3 is TGTGCCAGCAGCTTCCTCTCCGCAGGGCAAGCAGATACGCAGTATTTT.

The chain has TRBV7-8 and TRBJ2-5, with D maybe TRBD1 (6 bases). The CDR3 has 17 amino acids. Germline V gene data show CDR1 as SGHVS and CDR2 as FQNEAQ. The germline V and J ends were trimmed by 5 bases and 0 bases, with 19 bases remaining between them. The CDR3 DNA follows: TGTGCCAGCAGCCCGCAAGATAGTCAGGGGTACCAAGAGACCCAGTACTTC. Protein product: CASSPQDSQGYQETQYF.

This clonotype appeared a few times. The V and J genes are TRBV19 and TRBJ2-1; 16 bases line up with TRBD2. The V gene's germline CDR1 is LNHDA and CDR2 SQIVND (reference sequence). With 5 bases clipped from V and 9 bases from J, the junction kept 7 bases outside the gene matches. The length of the CDR3 is 16 residues. The CDR3 is CASSPSGLAGGFEQFF. CDR3 sequence (DNA): TGTGCCAGTAGTCCGTCGGGACTAGCGGGAGGGTTTGAGCAGTTCTTC.

This sequence joins TRBV28 and TRBJ2-3; 12 positions agree with TRBD2. From germline, CDR1 is MDHEN and CDR2 SYDVKM. V shed 5 bases and J 2 bases; nucleotides not matched to a gene: 11. The CDR3 spans 18 residues. The CDR3 region is CASSTARTSGAPTDTQYF. Here the CDR3 DNA reads TGTGCCAGCAGTACTGCCAGGACTAGCGGGGCTCCCACAGATACGCAGTATTTT. Full variable domain (outside the CDR3, taken from reference TRBV28 and TRBJ2-3): DVKVTQSSRYLVKRTGEKVFLECVQDMDHENMFWYRQDPGLGLRLIYFSYDVKMKEKGDIPEGYSVSREKKERFSLILESASTNQTSMYLCASSTARTSGAPTDTQYFGPGTRLTVL.

CDR3 DNA: TGTGCCAGCAGCTTGAGGCCGTCCTACGAGCAGTACTTC. Translating it yields CASSLRPSYEQYF. The V gene is TRBV5-5, the J gene TRBJ2-7; D uncertain. The CDR3 runs to 13 residues. Trimming left V 1 base short and J 1 base short, with 6 bases between. Germline V gives CDR1 SGHKS, CDR2 YYEKEE (reference sequence).

By share of the sample, this clonotype is medium-sized. The chain combines TRBV7-8 with TRBJ2-4; D assignment may be TRBD1 or TRBD2 (5 bases each). The CDR3 is made up of 16 amino acids. The V gene's germline CDR1 is SGHVS and CDR2 FQNEAQ. V was trimmed by 5 bases and J by 5 bases, leaving 19 bases between them. The CDR3 DNA is TGTGCCAGCAGCGCCTCCGGGACCGGGCCTCAAAACATTCAGTACTTC. Translating it yields CASSASGTGPQNIQYF.

This clonotype qualifies as medium-sized. The chain employs TRBV18 and TRBJ2-4; TRBD1 or TRBD2 may be the D gene (5 bases each). The length of the CDR3 is 14 residues. Trimming took 6 bases from V and 6 from J, leaving 15 bases between them. The germline CDR1 and CDR2 sequences are KGHSH and LQKENI. This CDR3 reads CASSPNPGPNIQYF. CDR3 coding DNA: TGTGCCAGCTCCCCTAACCCGGGGCCAAACATTCAGTACTTC.

The chain has TRBV7-2 and TRBJ2-7; D is ambiguous. V shed 1 base and J shed 3 bases, with 7 bases lying between them. The CDR3 length is 13 residues. CDR1 is SGHTA, CDR2 FQGNSA, per germline. CDR3 loop: CASSLEQHYEQYF. The CDR3 DNA sequence: TGTGCCAGCAGCTTAGAACAGCACTACGAGCAGTACTTC.

This clonotype is labeled as medium-sized. This rearrangement joins TRBV7-9 to TRBJ2-1; the match to TRBD2 covers 12 bases. This CDR3 has 17 residues. Germline lookup yields CDR1 SEHNR and CDR2 FQNEAQ (reference sequence). Trimming removed 5 bases from V and 6 bases from J; junction bases left unmatched: 11. The CDR3 reads CASSEPPGLAGPNEQFF. Here the CDR3 DNA reads TGTGCCAGCAGCGAGCCTCCGGGACTAGCGGGTCCCAATGAGCAGTTCTTC.